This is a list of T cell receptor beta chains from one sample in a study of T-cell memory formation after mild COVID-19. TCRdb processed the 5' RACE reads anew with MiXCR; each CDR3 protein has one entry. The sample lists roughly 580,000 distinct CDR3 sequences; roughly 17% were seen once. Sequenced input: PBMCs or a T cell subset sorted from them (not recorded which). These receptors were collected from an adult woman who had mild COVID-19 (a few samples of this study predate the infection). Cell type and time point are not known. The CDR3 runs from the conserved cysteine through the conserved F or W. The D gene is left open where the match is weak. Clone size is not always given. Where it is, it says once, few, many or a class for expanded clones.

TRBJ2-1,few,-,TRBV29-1,CSVLDGSSYNEQFF,TGCAGCGTTCTCGACGGGAGCTCCTACAATGAGCAGTTCTTC
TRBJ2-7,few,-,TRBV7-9,CASSLSAEQYF,TGTGCCAGCAGCTTATCCGCAGAGCAGTACTTC
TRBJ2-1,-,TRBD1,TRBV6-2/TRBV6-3,CASRDRASYNEQFF,TGTGCCAGCAGGGACAGGGCCTCCTACAATGAGCAGTTCTTC
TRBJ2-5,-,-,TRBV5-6,CASSLEQQETQYF,TGTGCCAGCAGCTTGGAGCAGCAAGAGACCCAGTACTTC
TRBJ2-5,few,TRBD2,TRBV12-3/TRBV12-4,CASTLAGNSRRETQYF,TGTGCCAGCACGTTAGCGGGAAACTCCCGAAGGGAGACCCAGTACTTC
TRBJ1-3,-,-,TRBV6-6,CASTEGLSGNTIYF,TGTGCCAGCACGGAGGGACTCTCTGGAAACACCATATATTTT
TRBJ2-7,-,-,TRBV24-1,CATSAGISSEQYF,TGTGCCACCAGTGCAGGTATCTCCTCCGAGCAGTACTTC
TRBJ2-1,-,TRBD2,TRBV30,CAWRRLAGAYNEQFF,TGTGCCTGGAGACGACTAGCGGGAGCATACAATGAGCAGTTCTTC
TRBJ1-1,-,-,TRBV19,CASSMMEYTEAFF,TGTGCCAGTAGTATGATGGAGTACACTGAAGCTTTCTTT
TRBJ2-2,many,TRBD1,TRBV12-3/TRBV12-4,CAGRTGSNTGELFF,TGTGCCGGCAGGACAGGATCGAACACCGGGGAGCTGTTTTTT
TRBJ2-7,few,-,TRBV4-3,CASSQDGGSYEQYF,TGCGCCAGCAGCCAAGACGGGGGTAGCTACGAGCAGTACTTC
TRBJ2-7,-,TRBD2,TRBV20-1,CSAPGTSGIYEQYF,TGCAGTGCGCCCGGGACTAGCGGGATCTACGAGCAGTACTTC
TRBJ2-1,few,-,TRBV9,CASSVDPRRYNEQFF,TGTGCCAGCAGCGTAGACCCCCGGCGGTACAATGAGCAGTTCTTC
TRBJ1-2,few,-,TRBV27,CASSLAGGPFYGYTF,TGTGCCAGCAGTTTAGCCGGAGGGCCCTTCTATGGCTACACCTTC